The sequence of this TCR beta chain was determined in a study of blood T cell repertoires in COVID-19. Turning to the study itself: Acute-phase and convalescent COVID-19 samples originated in the United States, Italy and Spain. T cells, B-cell-depleted T cells, or PBMCs supplied cDNA or gDNA.

Authors' analysis steps: Reference gene primer amplification yielded estimated nucleated cell counts. Repertoires were generated with immunoSEQ multiplex PCR, while TCRdb's copy carries only in-frame clones and drops some. V and J calls and clone size come straight from that table; D and trimming were deduced from the DNA. The repertoire holds around 200,000 clones, with 85% to 90% as singletons. Germline lookup yields CDR1 GTSNPN and CDR2 SVGIG (reference sequence). The CDR3 covers 12 residues. Between the trimmed V and J ends, which lost 2 bases and 2 bases, there was a span of 6 bases. The sample taken for sequencing was peripheral blood. The receptor's source is a man aged 18-30 years with active or convalescent COVID-19. The rearrangement uses TRBV30 and TRBJ1-2, with unresolved D. CDR3 loop: CAWSQLNYGYTF. The CDR3 bases are TGTGCCTGGAGTCAACTCAACTATGGCTACACCTTC.